This T cell receptor beta chain is drawn from a study of cytomegalovirus exposure and HLA in healthy donors. Notes on the study in general: TCR beta chains numbering more than 150 were designated cytomegalovirus-associated. Most TCR sequences proved rare, with some public TCRs found in many donors.

The V gene's germline CDR1 is MNHEY and CDR2 SMNVEV (reference sequence). The CDR3 is made up of 14 amino acids. Trimming removed 2 bases at V and 0 bases at J, with 5 bases between. Assay: immunoSEQ multiplex PCR; the TCRdb copy retains only in-frame clones and omits some. The repertoire holds about 48,000 clones, 88% seen once, with under 7% in the top ten. A single count supports this clone. Its antigen is unidentified. The clonotype comes from a woman younger than 45 in good health and CMV-seronegative. The sequencing sample was made of PBMCs. The chain carries TRBV27 and TRBJ1-5; a weak D match, TRBD1 (5 bases). The CDR3 DNA is TGTGCCAGCAGTTTAGGGGCTAGCAATCAGCCCCAGCATTTT. Its protein is CASSLGASNQPQHF.